The source of this T cell receptor beta chain is a study of fetal regulatory T cell absence and autoimmunity. Data came from immunoSEQ multiplex PCR; TCRdb stores just in-frame clones and leaves some out. The sample yields around 100,000 clones, roughly 70% seen once. Deletions cut 11 bases from V and 0 bases from J, with 6 bases between. The CDR3 is 11 amino acids. CDR1 is ENHRY and CDR2 is SYGVKD in the germline V gene. V and J are TRBV10-3 and TRBJ2-3; no reliable D call. The clonotype was recovered from a male donor with IPEX syndrome. The specimen sequenced was pancreas tissue. Here the CDR3 reads CALRSTDTQYF. The DNA for the CDR3 is TGTGCCTTAAGGAGCACAGATACGCAGTATTTT.